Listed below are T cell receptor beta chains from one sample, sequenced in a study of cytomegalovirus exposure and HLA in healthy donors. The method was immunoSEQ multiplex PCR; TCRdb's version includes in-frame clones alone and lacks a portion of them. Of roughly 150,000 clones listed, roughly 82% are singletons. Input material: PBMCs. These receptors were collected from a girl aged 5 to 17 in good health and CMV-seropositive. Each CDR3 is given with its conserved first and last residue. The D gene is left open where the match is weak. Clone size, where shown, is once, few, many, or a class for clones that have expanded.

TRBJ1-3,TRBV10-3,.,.,TGTGCCATCGGCGACAGGACCTCTGGAAACACCATATATTTT,CAIGDRTSGNTIYF
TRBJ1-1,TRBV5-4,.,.,TGTGCCAGCAGCCGACAGTTTATCACTGAAGCTTTCTTT,CASSRQFITEAFF
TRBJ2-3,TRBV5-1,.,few,TGCGCCAGCAGCTCAACAGGGGAGGGCACAGATACGCAGTATTTT,CASSSTGEGTDTQYF
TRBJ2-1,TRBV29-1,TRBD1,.,TGCAGCGTGCTCCTACAGGGGGCCCCCAATGAGCAGTTCTTC,CSVLLQGAPNEQFF
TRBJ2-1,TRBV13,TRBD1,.,TGTGCCAGCAGCTTCCCGGGACAGGGTCAGAATGAGCAGTTCTTC,CASSFPGQGQNEQFF
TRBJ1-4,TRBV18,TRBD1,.,TGTGCCAGCTCTCGGGACAGAGGGGAAAAACTGTTTTTT,CASSRDRGEKLFF
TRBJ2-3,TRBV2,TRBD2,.,TGTGCCAGCAGTGAATGGCTAGCGGGGGGAGGCGATACGCAGTATTTT,CASSEWLAGGGDTQYF
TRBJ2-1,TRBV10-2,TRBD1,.,TGCGCCAGCAGTGAGCAGGGGGCCTCCTACAATGAGCAGTTCTTC,CASSEQGASYNEQFF
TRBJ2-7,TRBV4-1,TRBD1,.,TGCGCCAGCAGCCAGGGACAGGGAAGCTCCTACGAGCAGTACTTC,CASSQGQGSSYEQYF
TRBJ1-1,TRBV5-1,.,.,TGCGCCAGCAGCTTGGCAGGGTCAGAGACAGAAGCTTTCTTT,CASSLAGSETEAFF
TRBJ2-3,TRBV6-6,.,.,TGTGCCAGCAGCTCTAGCAGAGATACGCAGTATTTT,CASSSSRDTQYF